This is a list of T cell receptor beta chains from one sample in a study of identical twins. One entry per CDR3 protein, called by TCRdb with MiXCR from the 5' RACE reads. The sample records 200,000 to 250,000 distinct CDR3 sequences, approximately 5.9% being singletons. The sample was also reused in another study, on T cells expressing NK-cell markers.

The sequenced sample consisted of CD8+ T cells sorted from blood. Source of these receptors: a woman aged 18-29 years in good health. The CDR3 runs from the conserved cysteine through the conserved F or W. The order of the fields is V gene, J gene, D gene, CDR3 length, clone size, CDR3 DNA, CDR3 protein. D genes are given only for firm matches. A clone size is listed for some rows: how often the clone was seen (once, few, many), or a class if it is expanded.

>TRBV6-2/TRBV6-3|TRBJ2-5|.|14|.
TGTGCCAGCAGTAACCGACCCTCGAGGAAGACCCAGTACTTC
CASSNRPSRKTQYF
>TRBV27|TRBJ2-5|TRBD1|15|few
TGTGCCAGTCGCACCGACAGGGGTGTTAGAGAGACCCAGTACTTC
CASRTDRGVRETQYF
>TRBV27|TRBJ1-5|TRBD1|19|.
TGTGCCAGCAGCCCTCTGGACAGGGGGCCCTACCCCCTCAATCAGCCCCAGCATTTT
CASSPLDRGPYPLNQPQHF
>TRBV6-5|TRBJ2-7|.|13|many
TGTGCCAGCAGTTACAGGGGAGACTACGAGCAGTACTTC
CASSYRGDYEQYF
>TRBV27|TRBJ2-1|.|14|few
TGTGCCAGCCGATTAGGGAGCTCCTACAATGAGCAGTTCTTC
CASRLGSSYNEQFF
>TRBV19|TRBJ2-4|TRBD1|16|few
TGTGCCAGTAGTAACCTAATGGGACAGGGTAGGAACATTCAGTACTTC
CASSNLMGQGRNIQYF
>TRBV11-2|TRBJ1-1|TRBD1|15|few
TGTGCCAGCAGCGGTCACAGGGGTGTCGACACTGAAGCTTTCTTT
CASSGHRGVDTEAFF
>TRBV29-1|TRBJ2-7|.|12|many
TGCAGCGTTGAGTTTCGCACCGCCGAGCAGTACTTC
CSVEFRTAEQYF
>TRBV10-3|TRBJ1-1|.|16|.
TGTGCCATCAATGACCCGAAAAGGTCGGGGAACACTGAAGCTTTCTTT
CAINDPKRSGNTEAFF
>TRBV27|TRBJ2-7|.|14|few
TGTGCCAGCAGTCCAAACCCTCCGGGCTACGAGCAGTACTTC
CASSPNPPGYEQYF
>TRBV7-2|TRBJ2-1|.|17|few
TGTGCCAGCAGCGGTACCCGACTAGGGGATCGAAGGAATGAGCAGTTCTTC
CASSGTRLGDRRNEQFF
>TRBV9|TRBJ2-3|.|18|many
TGTGCCAGCAGCGGCCTTTCGGGTGGCCCGGGAAGCACAGATACGCAGTATTTT
CASSGLSGGPGSTDTQYF
>TRBV5-1|TRBJ2-5|.|14|many
TGCGCCAGCAGCCCGGGGGAAGACCAAGAGACCCAGTACTTC
CASSPGEDQETQYF
>TRBV5-1|TRBJ1-2|.|15|.
TGCGCCAGCAGCTCGGCAGGATTCGGGCGGTATGGCTACACCTTC
CASSSAGFGRYGYTF
>TRBV7-9|TRBJ2-1|.|12|many
TGTGCCAGCAGCCTGACCCGGGATGAGCAGTTCTTC
CASSLTRDEQFF
>TRBV7-9|TRBJ2-7|TRBD1|15|.
TGTGCCAGCAGCCGACAGGGTACCGTCTCCTACGAGCAGTACTTC
CASSRQGTVSYEQYF
>TRBV5-6|TRBJ2-7|.|11|few
TGTGCCAGCAGCTTATTCTCCGAGCAGTACTTC
CASSLFSEQYF
>TRBV20-1|TRBJ2-7|TRBD1|13|many
TGCAGTGCGCCCGGCCAGGGGGACTACGAGCAGTACTTC
CSAPGQGDYEQYF
>TRBV3-1|TRBJ2-7|.|13|.
TGTGCCAGCAGCCAAGATACCAGGGACGAGCAGTACTTC
CASSQDTRDEQYF
>TRBV9|TRBJ1-2|.|14|few
TGTGCCAGCAGCGCACTTACAGAGACCTATGGCTACACCTTC
CASSALTETYGYTF